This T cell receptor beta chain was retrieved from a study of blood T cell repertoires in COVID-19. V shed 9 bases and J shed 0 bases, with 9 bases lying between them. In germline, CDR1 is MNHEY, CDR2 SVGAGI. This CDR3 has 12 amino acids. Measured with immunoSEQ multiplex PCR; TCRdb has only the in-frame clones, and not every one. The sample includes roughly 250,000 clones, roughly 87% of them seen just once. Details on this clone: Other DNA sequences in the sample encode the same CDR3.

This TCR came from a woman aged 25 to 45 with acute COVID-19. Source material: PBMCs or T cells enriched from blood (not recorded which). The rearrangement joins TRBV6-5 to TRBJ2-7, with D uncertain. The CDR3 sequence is CASGLSSYEQYF. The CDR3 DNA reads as TGTGCCAGTGGTCTCAGCTCCTACGAGCAGTACTTC.